Listed below are T cell receptor beta chains from one sample, sequenced in a study of monozygotic twins with cystic fibrosis. The data were produced by immunoSEQ multiplex PCR, yet TCRdb's version contains in-frame clones alone and is incomplete. The sample contains fewer than 30,000 clones, less than 95% of which appear only once. The specimen sequenced was blood. The receptors were gathered from a girl aged 2 to 10 with cystic fibrosis. CDR3s include the opening cysteine and the closing phenylalanine or tryptophan. The D gene is left open where the match is weak.

J: TRBJ2-7
D: NA
V: TRBV5-1
length: 13
CDR3: CASSPQGTYEQYF

J: TRBJ2-7
D: TRBD1
V: TRBV27
length: 13
CDR3: CASSVTGGYEQYF

J: TRBJ1-6
D: NA
V: TRBV2
length: 15
CDR3: CASSADSSYNSPLHF

J: TRBJ1-1
D: TRBD1
V: TRBV6-5
length: 15
CDR3: CASSSRQGRYTEAFF

J: TRBJ1-5
D: NA
V: TRBV6-6
length: 15
CDR3: CASTSRAPGHQPQHF

J: TRBJ2-2
D: NA
V: TRBV30
length: 14
CDR3: CAWRGTPNTGELFF

J: TRBJ2-2
D: TRBD1
V: TRBV5-1
length: 18
CDR3: CASSPRDRSSSNTGELFF

J: TRBJ1-1
D: NA
V: TRBV4-1
length: 13
CDR3: CASSHIGAAEAFF

J: TRBJ2-7
D: TRBD2
V: TRBV19
length: 13
CDR3: CASSIAGGYEQYF

J: TRBJ1-6
D: NA
V: TRBV6-1
length: 17
CDR3: CASSVYSISSYNSPLHF

J: TRBJ1-3
D: NA
V: TRBV5-1
length: 14
CDR3: CASTRGSRGNTIYF

J: TRBJ1-6
D: NA
V: TRBV5-1
length: 13
CDR3: CASSPRDRSPLHF

J: TRBJ1-5
D: NA
V: TRBV4-1
length: 15
CDR3: CASSQDGGANQPQHF

J: TRBJ2-5
D: NA
V: TRBV5-1
length: 12
CDR3: CASSTLGETQYF

J: TRBJ1-2
D: TRBD1
V: TRBV5-1
length: 13
CDR3: CASSAPGQGGYTF

J: TRBJ1-5
D: TRBD1
V: TRBV30
length: 13
CDR3: CAWRGQSSGPQHF

J: TRBJ2-7
D: NA
V: TRBV27
length: 10
CDR3: CASIIYEQYF

J: TRBJ1-4
D: NA
V: TRBV2
length: 13
CDR3: CASIGSSNEKLFF

J: TRBJ2-7
D: NA
V: TRBV30
length: 14
CDR3: CAWKGYRSSYEQYF

J: TRBJ2-4
D: NA
V: TRBV7-9
length: 16
CDR3: CASSPQGLWAKNIQYF

J: TRBJ1-5
D: NA
V: TRBV7-2
length: 13
CDR3: CASSLRNNQPQHF

J: TRBJ2-7
D: NA
V: TRBV13
length: 18
CDR3: CASSNSGPLPGRGDEQYF

J: TRBJ1-6
D: NA
V: TRBV18
length: 20
CDR3: CASSPYFPVTPSRSNSPLHF

J: TRBJ2-3
D: NA
V: TRBV10-3
length: 11
CDR3: CAIRETDTQYF

J: TRBJ1-2
D: NA
V: TRBV5-6
length: 14
CDR3: CASSSQGPQVSYTF

J: TRBJ2-3
D: TRBD1
V: TRBV6-5
length: 15
CDR3: CASSYGQGGSDTQYF

J: TRBJ2-3
D: TRBD1
V: TRBV30
length: 15
CDR3: CAWSFGTGIADTQYF

J: TRBJ2-3
D: NA
V: TRBV19
length: 13
CDR3: CASSKQGLDTQYF

J: TRBJ2-7
D: NA
V: TRBV5-8
length: 13
CDR3: CASRPKQGSEQYF

J: TRBJ1-2
D: NA
V: TRBV5-8
length: 12
CDR3: CASSLRLYGYTF

J: TRBJ2-7
D: NA
V: TRBV6-1
length: 13
CDR3: CASSGAWAREQYF

J: TRBJ1-1
D: NA
V: TRBV25-1
length: 15
CDR3: CASSTPNEMNTEAFF